The entry below gives a single TCR beta chain sequence along with its context. V dropped 2 bases and J dropped 8; count of bases not matched to a gene: 5. The germline gives CDR1 SNHLY, CDR2 FYNNEI. The CDR3 sequence is 13 residues long. The sample belongs to a study of blood T cells in healthy people across ages. Primers used in a second PCR of roughly 7 to 12 cycles were a sample-barcoded 5' primer and a J-beta primer mix. MiXCR, applied by TCRdb to the 5' RACE reads, yields one record per CDR3 protein. The sample consists of 1.5 million to 2 million distinct CDR3 sequences, more than 35% of them appearing once.

The receptor was derived from a human donor in good health. Sequenced input: blood. V gene TRBV2 combines with J gene TRBJ1-2; the match to TRBD1 covers 7 bases. CDR3 protein: CASSEIQGQGYTF. For the CDR3, the DNA is TGTGCCAGCAGTGAAATACAGGGGCAAGGCTACACCTTC.